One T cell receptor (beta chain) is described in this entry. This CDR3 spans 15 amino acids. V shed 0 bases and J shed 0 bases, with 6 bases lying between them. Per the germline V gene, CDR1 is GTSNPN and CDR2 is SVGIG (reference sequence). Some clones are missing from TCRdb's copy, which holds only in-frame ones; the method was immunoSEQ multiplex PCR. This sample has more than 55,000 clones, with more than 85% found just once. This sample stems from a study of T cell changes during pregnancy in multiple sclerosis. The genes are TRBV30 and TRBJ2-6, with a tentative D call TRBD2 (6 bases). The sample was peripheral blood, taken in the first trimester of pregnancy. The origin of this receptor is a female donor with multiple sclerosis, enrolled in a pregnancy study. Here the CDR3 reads CAWSVGGSGANVLTF. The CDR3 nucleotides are TGTGCCTGGAGTGTCGGGGGCTCTGGGGCCAACGTCCTGACTTTC.